Listed below are T cell receptor beta chains from one sample, sequenced in a study of CD8 T cells in Susac syndrome. Via MiXCR, TCRdb re-called the immunoSEQ multiplex PCR reads, giving one row per CDR3 protein. This table has 130,000 or so distinct CDR3 sequences, over 95% appearing once. The specimen was CD4+ T cells from PBMCs. These receptors were obtained from a human donor with Susac syndrome. CDR3s include the opening cysteine and the closing phenylalanine or tryptophan. A D gene is named only where the DNA matches it firmly. Clone size, where shown, is once, few, many, or a class for clones that have expanded.

clone size	V gene	D gene	J gene	CDR3 protein
NA	TRBV5-5	NA	TRBJ2-2	CASSFRSGELFF
once	TRBV5-1	TRBD1	TRBJ2-4	CASRLPGQGGDIQYF
NA	TRBV29-1	NA	TRBJ1-5	CSVIGTDPNQPQHF
NA	TRBV30	TRBD2	TRBJ2-1	CAWSGLAPYNEQFF
NA	TRBV20-1	NA	TRBJ2-7	CSARRDSKEQYF
once	TRBV12-3/TRBV12-4	NA	TRBJ2-6	CASSLAGANVLTF
NA	TRBV6-5	NA	TRBJ1-1	CASSGPGTEAFF
NA	TRBV30	NA	TRBJ2-2	CAWSTSGELFF
NA	TRBV7-2	NA	TRBJ2-3	CASTPGHRWGDTQYF
NA	TRBV6-5	NA	TRBJ1-2	CASSYSRSVGYGYTF
NA	TRBV4-1	NA	TRBJ2-7	CASSRDTSSYEQYF
NA	TRBV30	NA	TRBJ2-3	CAWSRADTQYF
NA	TRBV30	NA	TRBJ2-5	CAWKRTAGVTQYF
NA	TRBV30	TRBD2	TRBJ2-7	CAWRTSSGSYEQYF
once	TRBV29-1	NA	TRBJ2-1	CSVGGRPLVGNEQFF
NA	TRBV9	TRBD2	TRBJ2-1	CASSEREGYNEQFF
NA	TRBV9	TRBD2	TRBJ2-1	CASSTPTSGGKGYNEQFF
NA	TRBV3-1	TRBD1	TRBJ1-5	CASSQTGVQPQHF
NA	TRBV4-1	TRBD2	TRBJ2-2	CASSQEGLAATGELFF
NA	TRBV7-9	NA	TRBJ2-1	CASCGAGPYNEQFF
NA	TRBV11-2	TRBD2	TRBJ2-1	CASSLGTSGSSYNEQFF
NA	TRBV12-3/TRBV12-4	NA	TRBJ2-7	CASSLVTPYEQYF
NA	TRBV30	TRBD1	TRBJ2-5	CAWNRSPGQPQETQYF
NA	TRBV20-1	NA	TRBJ2-3	CSAQLTDTQYF
NA	TRBV24-1	NA	TRBJ2-7	CATSDLPTQGPSEQYF